The 12 T cell receptor beta chains presented below share a single source sample, sequenced in a study of response to subunit inactivated influenza vaccine. Each CDR3 protein gets one entry after TCRdb re-called the RT-PCR reads with MiXCR. The table records hundreds of thousands of distinct CDR3 sequences, around a sixth of them present only once. Sequenced material: PBMCs from blood, taken roughly 5 days after vaccination. The receptors here all came from a man over 45 who received an inactivated influenza vaccine.

Ten or more counts support this clonotype. The chain joins TRBV20-1 to TRBJ2-3; D ambiguous. There are 14 residues in the CDR3. With 4 bases removed from V and 0 bases from J, the gap between germline ends came to 11 bases. Germline V CDR1 and CDR2: DFQATT, SNEGSKA (reference sequence). The CDR3 bases are TGCAGTGCTAACTTACAGATTAGCACAGATACGCAGTATTTT. The encoded protein is CSANLQISTDTQYF.

The chain couples TRBV20-1 to TRBJ2-2, with D uncertain. CDR1 and CDR2 (germline): DFQATT, SNEGSKA (reference sequence). Trimming shortened V by 2 bases and J by 1 base, and 8 bases separated the two germline ends. CDR3 length: 14 amino acids. The CDR3 DNA is TGCAGTGCTAGAAATTTCGGGAACACCGGGGAGCTGTTTTTT. Protein product: CSARNFGNTGELFF.

This clonotype was detected ten times or more. The J gene is TRBJ2-3, the V gene TRBV15, with 7 bases identical to TRBD2. The trim removed 8 bases at V and 2 bases at J, leaving 1 base unmatched. The CDR3 length is 12 residues. From germline, CDR1 is LNHNV and CDR2 YYDKDF (reference sequence). The CDR3 loop reads CATAGDTDTQYF. CDR3 coding DNA: TGTGCCACCGCGGGAGACACAGATACGCAGTATTTT.

J is TRBJ2-2 and V is TRBV12-3 or TRBV12-4, with 13 nucleotides matching TRBD2. CDR3 length equals 14 residues. Trimming cost V 11 bases and J 5 bases; bases outside gene matches: 5. The CDR3: CAGRLAGGTGELFF. CDR3 sequence (DNA): TGTGCCGGGAGACTAGCGGGAGGAACCGGGGAGCTGTTTTTT.

The J gene is TRBJ2-2, the V gene TRBV7-9; no clear D. Trimming left V 6 bases short and J 8 bases short, with 7 bases between. This CDR3 comprises 11 residues. Germline V CDR1 and CDR2: SEHNR, FQNEAQ (reference sequence). The CDR3 coding sequence is TGTGCCAGCAGTCCGGAGGGGGAGCTGTTTTTT. Protein sequence: CASSPEGELFF.

This clonotype was detected only a few times. The chain links TRBV7-2 to TRBJ1-5, with D tentatively TRBD1 (5 bases). The V gene's germline CDR1 is SGHTA and CDR2 FQGNSA. This CDR3 is built from 14 residues. V lost 4 bases to trimming and J lost 0 bases, with 7 bases between them. The CDR3, as DNA: TGTGCCAGCAGCTCGACAGTTAGCAATCAGCCCCAGCATTTT. It codes for CASSSTVSNQPQHF.

This clonotype was seen a few times. The V gene is TRBV6-1, the J gene TRBJ2-4, with D perhaps TRBD1 or TRBD2 (5 bases each). Trimming pared 5 bases from V and 0 bases from J, leaving 14 bases between. The length of the CDR3 is 16 residues. The V gene's germline CDR1 is MNHNS and CDR2 SASEGT. CDR3: CASSPGRNIAKNIQYF. The CDR3 bases are TGTGCCAGCAGTCCGGGACGGAATATAGCCAAAAACATTCAGTACTTC.

Of note for this clonotype: One end of the junction varies from germline; a read error may be responsible. The rearrangement joins TRBV9 to TRBJ2-1; perhaps TRBD2 as D (7 bases). The germline V gene encodes CDR1 SGDLS and CDR2 YYNGEE. The CDR3 spans 17 residues. The CDR3 DNA follows: TGTGCCAGCAGCGATCCCCGGGGGGCCCACCCCTACAATGAGCAGTCCTTC. It is translated as CASSDPRGAHPYNEQSF.

This clonotype was observed a handful of times. The chain uses TRBV29-1 and TRBJ2-1; tentatively, D is TRBD2 (5 bases). Germline V gene sequence: CDR1 SQVTM, CDR2 ANQGSEA. Trimming cost V 3 bases and J 7 bases, with 19 bases left between them. CDR3 length equals 15 residues. The CDR3, as DNA: TGCAGCGTTGAGGAGGTCAGCGACTTCCCTAATGAGCAGTTCTTC. Residues: CSVEEVSDFPNEQFF.

The rearrangement joins TRBV6-2 or TRBV6-3 to TRBJ2-7; no reliable D call. V lost 6 bases, J lost 3 bases, and 12 bases lay in between. The germline V gene encodes CDR1 MNHEY and CDR2 SVGEGT. This CDR3 has 13 amino acids. The CDR3 DNA reads TGTGCCAGCAGAGCCGGGCTTTACTACGAGCAGTACTTC. Translated: CASRAGLYYEQYF.

The J gene is TRBJ2-5, the V gene TRBV10-2; the D gene is possibly TRBD2 (7 bases). The CDR3 totals 13 residues. Germline CDR1 is WSHSY and CDR2 is SAAADI. V lost 6 bases to trimming and J lost 5 bases, with 13 bases between them. The CDR3 sequence is CASRGGGFETQYF. As DNA, the CDR3 is TGCGCCAGCAGGGGAGGGGGGTTCGAGACCCAGTACTTC.

The genes are TRBV18 and TRBJ2-2, with a possible D match to TRBD1 (6 bases). CDR3 length equals 16 residues. Germline CDR1 is KGHSH and CDR2 is LQKENI. The ends were cut back, 3 bases at V and 10 bases at J, with 21 bases in the middle. The CDR3 nucleotides are TGTGCCAGCTCACCCGGACAGCGGACCGGAGCCGTGGAGCTGTTTTTT. Residues: CASSPGQRTGAVELFF.